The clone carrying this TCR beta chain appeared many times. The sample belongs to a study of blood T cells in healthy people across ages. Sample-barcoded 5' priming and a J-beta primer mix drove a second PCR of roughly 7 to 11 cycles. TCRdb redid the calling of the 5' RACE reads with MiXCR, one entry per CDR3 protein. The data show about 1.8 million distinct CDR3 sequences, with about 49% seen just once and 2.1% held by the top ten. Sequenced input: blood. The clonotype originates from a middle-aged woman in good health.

The CDR3 DNA reads as TGTGCCAGCAGCAAAGAGATCAGACAAGAGACCCAGTACTTC. It translates to CASSKEIRQETQYF. The chain joins TRBV7-2 to TRBJ2-5; no clear D gene. The V gene's germline CDR1 is SGHTA and CDR2 FQGNSA. Trimming removed 5 bases from V and 2 bases from J, with 12 bases in between. This CDR3 contains 14 residues. Drawing the rest from reference TRBV7-2 and TRBJ2-5, the complete variable domain is GAGVSQSPSNKVTEKGKDVELRCDPISGHTALYWYRQSLGQGLEFLIYFQGNSAPDKSGLPSDRFSAERTGGSVSTLTIQRTQQEDSAVYLCASSKEIRQETQYFGPGTRLLVL.